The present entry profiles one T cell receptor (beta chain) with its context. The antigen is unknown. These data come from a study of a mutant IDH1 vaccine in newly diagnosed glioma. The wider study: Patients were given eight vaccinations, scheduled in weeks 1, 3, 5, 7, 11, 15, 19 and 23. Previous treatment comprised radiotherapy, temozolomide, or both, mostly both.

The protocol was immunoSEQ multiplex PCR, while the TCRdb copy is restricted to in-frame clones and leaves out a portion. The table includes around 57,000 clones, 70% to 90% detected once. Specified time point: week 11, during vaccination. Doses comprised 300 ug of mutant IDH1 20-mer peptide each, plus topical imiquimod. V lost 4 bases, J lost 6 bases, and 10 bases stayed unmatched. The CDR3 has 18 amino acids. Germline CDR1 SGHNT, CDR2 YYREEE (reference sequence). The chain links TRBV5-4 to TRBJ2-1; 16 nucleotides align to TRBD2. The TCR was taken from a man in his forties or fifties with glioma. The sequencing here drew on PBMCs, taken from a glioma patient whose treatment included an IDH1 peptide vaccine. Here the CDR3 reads CASSLNPGLAGGGNEQFF. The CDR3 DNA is TGTGCCAGCAGCCTAAACCCGGGACTAGCGGGAGGGGGCAATGAGCAGTTCTTC. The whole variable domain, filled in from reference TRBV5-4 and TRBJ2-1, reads ETGVTQSPTHLIKTRGQQVTLRCSSQSGHNTVSWYQQALGQGPQFIFQYYREEENGRGNFPPRFSGLQFPNYSSELNVNALELDDSALYLCASSLNPGLAGGGNEQFFGPGTRLTVL.